These 29 T cell receptor beta chains share one sample of origin, sequenced in a study of molecular identifiers for immune sequencing clone quantification. Each CDR3 protein gets one entry after TCRdb re-called the PCR reads with MiXCR. The repertoire holds over 85,000 distinct CDR3 sequences, 21% seen once, with approximately 0.99% in the top ten. The sample taken for sequencing was naive CD8+ T cells from blood, with Jurkat cell RNA spiked in. The sample's subset: FACS-sorted CD8+CD4-CCR7+CD45RA+ naive T cells. These receptor sequences come from a human donor in good health. Some libraries in this study had Jurkat cell RNA spiked in.

This sequence joins TRBV7-3 and TRBJ2-1, with 9 bases fitting TRBD2. Looked up from germline, CDR1 is SGHTA and CDR2 is FQGTGA. The junction had 4 bases not matched to a gene; V was cut back by 3 bases and J by 4 bases. CDR3 length: 15 amino acids. This CDR3 reads CASSLSSGGYNEQFF. The DNA for the CDR3 is TGTGCCAGCAGCTTGTCGAGCGGGGGGTACAATGAGCAGTTCTTC.

This clonotype was seen at least ten times. This rearrangement joins TRBV29-1 to TRBJ1-4; D not resolved. Germline V gene sequence: CDR1 SQVTM, CDR2 ANQGSEA. Trimming pared 5 bases from V and 0 bases from J, leaving 7 bases between. CDR3 length equals 13 residues. CDR3 in DNA: TGCAGCGTTACTGGAGCAACTAATGAAAAACTGTTTTTT. As protein: CSVTGATNEKLFF. Complete variable domain (other parts from reference TRBV29-1 and TRBJ1-4): SAVISQKPSRDICQRGTSLTIQCQVDSQVTMMFWYRQQPGQSLTLIATANQGSEATYESGFVIDKFPISRPNLTFSTLTVSNMSPEDSSIYLCSVTGATNEKLFFGSGTQLSVL.

This clonotype was detected ten times or more. The chain couples TRBV27 to TRBJ2-7; maybe TRBD1 (6 bases). Trimming stripped 0 bases from V and 0 bases from J, with 9 bases between. Germline V gives CDR1 MNHEY, CDR2 SMNVEV (reference sequence). This CDR3 is built from 15 residues. The CDR3 DNA sequence: TGTGCCAGCAGTTTATCGTGGGGGCCCTCCTACGAGCAGTACTTC. Translated: CASSLSWGPSYEQYF.

This clonotype was seen ten or more times. The genes are TRBV6-5 and TRBJ2-3; TRBD2 agrees at 8 bases. Trimming removed 10 bases from V and 5 bases from J; junction bases left unmatched: 14. The CDR3 extends over 15 amino acids. Germline V gives CDR1 MNHEY, CDR2 SVGAGI. The DNA for the CDR3 is TGTGCCACCTCCCGATGGACTAGCCTTTTAGATACGCAGTATTTT. It translates to CATSRWTSLLDTQYF.

The sample holds many counts of this clonotype. V and J are TRBV7-2 and TRBJ1-1; D gene uncertain. From germline, CDR1 is SGHTA and CDR2 FQGNSA. Trimming took off 3 bases at V and 1 base at J, with 9 bases between the two ends. CDR3 size: 14 residues. Here the CDR3 DNA reads TGTGCCAGCAGCTTCCTGGCCCCGAACACTGAAGCTTTCTTT. Protein product: CASSFLAPNTEAFF. Supplemented by reference TRBV7-2 and TRBJ1-1, the full variable domain reads GAGVSQSPSNKVTEKGKDVELRCDPISGHTALYWYRQSLGQGLEFLIYFQGNSAPDKSGLPSDRFSAERTGGSVSTLTIQRTQQEDSAVYLCASSFLAPNTEAFFGQGTRLTVV.

This clonotype has more than one count but fewer than ten. The chain is built from TRBV30 and TRBJ2-2; 13 bases are a match to TRBD2. This CDR3 is built from 15 residues. The trim removed 5 bases at V and 6 bases at J, leaving 6 bases unmatched. Germline CDR1 is GTSNPN and CDR2 is SVGIG (reference sequence). Here the CDR3 reads CAWVGLAGVPGELFF. In DNA form, the CDR3 reads TGTGCCTGGGTAGGACTAGCGGGAGTGCCCGGGGAGCTGTTTTTT.

In its sample, this clonotype was seen many times. The J gene is TRBJ2-7, the V gene TRBV6-2 or TRBV6-3, with 11 bases lining up with TRBD2. V shed 0 bases, J shed 5 bases, and the junction held 15 bases outside the gene matches. From germline, CDR1 is MNHEY and CDR2 SVGEGT. The CDR3 totals 19 residues. DNA for the CDR3: TGTGCCAGCAGTTACTCGAATCCCCGAATTAGCGGGAGGGAGGACGAGCAGTACTTC. Translating it yields CASSYSNPRISGREDEQYF.

J is TRBJ1-1 and V is TRBV3-1; D remains unclear. V lost 1 base and J lost 8, with 20 bases in between. The CDR3 loop spans 16 amino acids. Germline CDR1 is LGHDT and CDR2 is YNNKEL (reference sequence). CDR3: CASSQGERSASTEAFF. The CDR3, as DNA: TGTGCCAGCAGCCAAGGGGAGCGGTCGGCGAGCACCGAAGCTTTCTTT.

The table lists this clonotype with a few counts. The CDR3 bases are TGTGCCAGCAGCTGGGGAGGACAGGGGAACACTGAAGCTTTCTTT. Protein product: CASSWGGQGNTEAFF. V is TRBV12-3 or TRBV12-4 and J is TRBJ1-1, with 8 bases that match TRBD1. J gave up 1 base and V 6 bases, and 7 bases lay outside the gene matches. The CDR3 loop spans 15 amino acids.

CDR3 protein: CASSDDSSYEQYF. Written as DNA, the CDR3 is TGTGCCAGCAGCGATGACAGCTCCTACGAGCAGTACTTC. V and J are TRBV6-5 and TRBJ2-7; possible D gene TRBD1, 5 bases. Looked up from germline, CDR1 is MNHEY and CDR2 is SVGAGI. CDR3 length equals 13 residues. The ends were cut back, 6 bases at V and 0 bases at J, with 9 bases in the middle.

There are many counts of this clonotype. This sequence joins TRBV5-5 and TRBJ2-7; D might be TRBD1 (6 bases). The CDR3 runs to 13 residues. The germline V and J ends were trimmed by 3 bases and 0 bases, with 7 bases remaining between them. Germline CDR1 reads SGHKS; CDR2 reads YYEKEE (reference sequence). CDR3 sequence: CASSWTVSYEQYF. The CDR3 region has the DNA TGTGCCAGCAGCTGGACAGTCTCCTACGAGCAGTACTTC.

This clonotype was seen at least ten times. The DNA of the CDR3 is TGCAGCGTGATCGGTTGGGAGAATGAGCAGTTCTTC. Residues: CSVIGWENEQFF. The genes are TRBV29-1 and TRBJ2-1; TRBD2 is a possible D gene (5 bases). Germline CDR1 and CDR2: SQVTM and ANQGSEA. Trimming removed 6 bases from V and 7 bases from J, with 13 bases in between. CDR3 length equals 12 residues.

This clonotype was detected many times. J is TRBJ2-7 and V is TRBV25-1; D not resolved. Trimming shortened V by 4 bases and J by 1 base, and 17 bases separated the two germline ends. Germline V gene lookup returns CDR1 MGHDK and CDR2 SYGVNS. The CDR3 covers 16 residues. CDR3 loop: CASSVRFSQGSYEQYF. In nucleotides, the CDR3 is TGTGCCAGCAGTGTCCGGTTCAGCCAAGGGTCCTACGAGCAGTACTTC.

With respect to this clonotype: A much more abundant neighbour one base away suggests this may be a read error. V is TRBV12-3 or TRBV12-4 and J is TRBJ1-1; no clear D gene. V shed 5 bases and J shed 4 bases, with 17 bases lying between them. The CDR3 consists of 15 residues. The CDR3 spells CASSPVGVGFTEAFF. CDR3 nucleotide sequence: TGTGCCAGCAGTCCGGTTGGGGTGGGGTTCACTGAAGCTTTCTTT.

The rearrangement joins TRBV7-6 to TRBJ1-4, with 7 nucleotides matching TRBD1. With V trimmed by 4 bases and J by 12 bases, 5 bases remained unmatched. Germline V gene data show CDR1 as SGHVS and CDR2 as FNYEAQ. The CDR3 covers 12 residues. CDR3 residues: CASSSGTVELFF. CDR3 nucleotides: TGTGCCAGCAGCTCTGGGACAGTCGAACTGTTTTTT.

About this clonotype: This clone may be a read error of a much larger clone one base away. V is TRBV7-8 and J is TRBJ2-6; 8 positions match TRBD2. Germline V gene sequence: CDR1 SGHVS, CDR2 FQNEAQ. This CDR3 spans 16 amino acids. The CDR3 region has the DNA TGTGCCAGCAGCGAACCTACAGCAGCGGGGGCCAACATCCTGACTTTC. Amino acids: CASSEPTAAGANILTF. The variable domain in full, completed from reference TRBV7-8 and TRBJ2-6, reads GAGVSQSPRYKVAKRGQDVALRCDPISGHVSLFWYQQALGQGPEFLTYFQNEAQLDKSGLPSDRFFAERPEGSVSTLKIQRTQQEDSAVYLCASSEPTAAGANILTFGAGSRLTVL.

As regards this clonotype: A much larger clonotype is one base distant, so this may be a read error. This chain joins TRBV25-1 and TRBJ2-7, with a possible D match to TRBD2 (5 bases). Germline CDR1 and CDR2: MGHDK and SYGVNS. The CDR3 is made up of 13 amino acids. The CDR3 sequence is CACSPSQREEQYF. CDR3 coding DNA: TGTGCCTGCAGCCCCTCTCAGAGGGAGGAGCAGTACTTC.

This clonotype was found a few times. The junction and the germline gene differ at one end; a read error may be behind it. CDR3 nucleotide sequence: TGTGCCAGCAGCGACACTCAAGAGGCCCAGTACTTC. Translating gives CASSDTQEAQYF. The chain combines TRBV2 with TRBJ2-5; no firm D call. Per the germline V gene, CDR1 is SNHLY and CDR2 is FYNNEI. The CDR3 contains 12 residues.

This clonotype was counted only a few times. This sequence joins TRBV7-8 and TRBJ2-7, with 7 bases identical to TRBD2. Germline V gene sequence: CDR1 SGHVS, CDR2 FQNEAQ. The CDR3 consists of 15 residues. Germline trimming cut 3 bases from V and 12 bases from J; bases unmatched to any gene: 17. The CDR3 nucleotides are TGTGCCAGCAGCTTGAAGGAGGAGGGAGGGTACGATCGGTACTTC. The encoded protein is CASSLKEEGGYDRYF. The variable domain in full, with the rest retrieved from reference TRBV7-8 and TRBJ2-7, is GAGVSQSPRYKVAKRGQDVALRCDPISGHVSLFWYQQALGQGPEFLTYFQNEAQLDKSGLPSDRFFAERPEGSVSTLKIQRTQQEDSAVYLCASSLKEEGGYDRYFGPGTRLTVT.

This clonotype was detected ten times or more. The chain combines TRBV20-1 with TRBJ1-1; 8 nucleotides agree with TRBD1. With V trimmed by 7 bases and J by 7 bases, 11 bases remained unmatched. This CDR3 region has 13 residues. The germline V gene has CDR1 DFQATT and CDR2 SNEGSKA (reference sequence). The CDR3 spells CSGGQGARNEAFF. In DNA, the CDR3 is TGCAGTGGCGGGCAGGGGGCAAGAAATGAAGCTTTCTTT.

In its sample, this clonotype was seen many times. The chain recombines TRBV4-3 with TRBJ1-5, with 7 bases aligning to TRBD1. The CDR3 is made up of 20 amino acids. The germline V gene has CDR1 LGHNA and CDR2 YSLEER. V lost 0 bases to trimming and J lost 2 bases; unmatched junction nucleotides: 16. CDR3 bases: TGCGCCAGCAGCCAAGACCGGTCGACAGGGTTTACGGTCGGCAATCAGCCCCAGCATTTT. Amino acid sequence: CASSQDRSTGFTVGNQPQHF.

This clonotype has a count of ten or more. V and J are TRBV29-1 and TRBJ2-4; D perhaps matches TRBD1 (5 bases). Germline CDR1 is SQVTM and CDR2 is ANQGSEA. This CDR3 has 13 amino acids. V lost 2 bases to trimming and J lost 8 bases, with 13 bases between them. The CDR3, as DNA: TGCAGCGTTGAAACAGGCCTTAGGGACATTCAGTACTTC. This gives the protein CSVETGLRDIQYF.

This clonotype was seen only a few times. V is TRBV15 and J is TRBJ2-1; D not resolved. V lost 5 bases to trimming and J lost 3 bases, with 5 bases between them. The CDR3 covers 12 residues. Germline V lookup: CDR1 LNHNV, CDR2 YYDKDF (reference sequence). The CDR3 DNA reads TGTGCCACCAGCGACCGCTACAATGAGCAGTTCTTC. It yields the protein CATSDRYNEQFF.

Points on this clonotype: This may arise from a read error, as a much more abundant clone is one base away. This chain joins TRBV28 and TRBJ2-7, with 7 bases lining up with TRBD2. From germline, CDR1 is MDHEN and CDR2 SYDVKM. The CDR3 is 14 residues long. The CDR3 DNA follows: TGTGCCAGCAGTTTGTGGGGACGGGACTACGAGCGGTACTTC. Translating it yields CASSLWGRDYERYF. Full variable domain (missing parts from reference TRBV28 and TRBJ2-7): DVKVTQSSRYLVKRTGEKVFLECVQDMDHENMFWYRQDPGLGLRLIYFSYDVKMKEKGDIPEGYSVSREKKERFSLILESASTNQTSMYLCASSLWGRDYERYFGPGTRLTVT.

The count of this clonotype is one. This clone may be a read error of a much larger clone one base away. No conserved phenylalanine or tryptophan ends this CDR3, so it is likely a read error. This chain links TRBV13 with TRBJ1-1; D gene unclear. The germline V and J ends were trimmed by 0 bases and 4 bases, with 3 bases remaining between them. Germline CDR1 reads PRHDT; CDR2 reads FYEKMQ (reference sequence). The CDR3 is 12 amino acids. CDR3: CASSLGVTEAFS. As DNA, the CDR3 is TGTGCCAGCAGCTTAGGGGTCACTGAAGCTTTCTCT.

This clonotype was observed at least ten times. The chain is built from TRBV7-6 and TRBJ1-2; maybe TRBD1 (5 bases). The V and J ends lost 5 bases and 4 bases respectively, with 17 bases between them. The CDR3 is made up of 15 amino acids. CDR1 SGHVS and CDR2 FNYEAQ come from the germline V gene. The CDR3 sequence is CASSTHRDGLYGYTF. The DNA of the CDR3 is TGTGCCAGCAGCACTCACCGGGACGGACTCTATGGCTACACCTTC.

This clonotype was observed many times. The genes are TRBV7-9 and TRBJ2-3; 7 nucleotides match TRBD1. V trimming: 4 bases; J trimming: 4 bases; junction bases outside the gene matches: 8. Germline V lookup: CDR1 SEHNR, CDR2 FQNEAQ (reference sequence). There are 15 residues in the CDR3. The CDR3 nucleotides read TGTGCCAGCAGCTCCGGGACAGCTTCTTCAGATACGCAGTATTTT. It yields the protein CASSSGTASSDTQYF.

This clonotype was found a few times. V usage is TRBV10-3 and J usage is TRBJ1-1, with D hard to call. The germline V gene encodes CDR1 ENHRY and CDR2 SYGVKD. Trimming stripped 5 bases from V and 1 base from J, with 5 bases between. CDR3 length equals 12 residues. The CDR3 DNA reads TGTGCCATCAGTCCGGGGAACACTGAAGCTTTCTTT. It translates to CAISPGNTEAFF.

In this sample, this clonotype turned up many times. The chain employs TRBV6-5 and TRBJ1-1; no definite D call. Trimming cost V 2 bases and J 5 bases, with 9 bases left between them. The CDR3 is made up of 13 amino acids. CDR1 and CDR2 from the germline V gene are MNHEY and SVGAGI. DNA for the CDR3: TGTGCCAGCAGTTACGGCTCCAGAACTGAAGCTTTCTTT. Translated, it gives CASSYGSRTEAFF.